Each of the 2 T cell receptor beta chains below was sequenced from the same sample in a study of CD8 T cells in ankylosing spondylitis (TCRdb year 2017). Libraries were built with 5' RACE. The reads were generated on an Illumina HiSeq 2500. The public sequencing data were trimmed at Q25 with fastp and processed into clonotypes with MiXCR by TCRdb, which kept only in-frame beta chains. Entries are consolidated by CDR3 protein sequence, retaining the most common genes and DNA. The sample yields about 140,000 distinct CDR3 sequences; about a third were counted once. The ten largest clones take up 6% of the sample. Source material: synovial fluid, either unsorted or a sorted T cell fraction (not recorded which). The receptors here all came from a male donor with ankylosing spondylitis.

This sequence joins TRBV6-1 and TRBJ1-1; maybe TRBD1 (5 bases). The CDR3 has 11 amino acids. CDR1 and CDR2 from the germline V gene are MNHNS and SASEGT. V dropped 7 bases and J dropped 7 bases, with 10 bases sitting between them. The CDR3 is CASNGDLEAFF. CDR3 DNA sequence: TGTGCCAGCAATGGGGACCTTGAAGCTTTCTTT.

This clonotype occurred a few times. The chain links TRBV12-3 or TRBV12-4 to TRBJ1-1, with a possible D match to TRBD1 (6 bases). Trimming removed 5 bases from V and 1 base from J, with 14 bases in between. CDR3 length: 15 residues. The CDR3: CASSPGTSRNTEAFF. In nucleotides, the CDR3 is TGTGCCAGCAGTCCTGGGACATCCAGGAACACTGAAGCTTTCTTT.